This T cell receptor beta chain was captured by sequencing in a study of blood T cell repertoires in COVID-19. This CDR3 has 17 residues. V lost 4 bases and J lost 4; bases outside the gene matches: 7. The V gene's germline CDR1 is SGHTA and CDR2 FQGNSA. As handled by the study authors: Amplified reference gene primers provided the basis for estimating nucleated cell counts. Method: immunoSEQ multiplex PCR; TCRdb's copy keeps in-frame clones and lacks some. The V and J calls and the clone size are those of that table, but D and trimming were determined from the DNA. The sample carries around 100,000 clones, about 80% recorded once.

Specimen: peripheral blood. V usage is TRBV7-2 and J usage is TRBJ2-3; the match to TRBD2 covers 14 bases. The source is a man in his sixties with acute or convalescent COVID-19. The CDR3 region has the DNA TGTGCCAGCAGCTCCGGGACTAGCGGGAGAAGGTCAGATACGCAGTATTTT. The encoded protein is CASSSGTSGRRSDTQYF. Variable domain in full (rest from reference TRBV7-2 and TRBJ2-3): GAGVSQSPSNKVTEKGKDVELRCDPISGHTALYWYRQSLGQGLEFLIYFQGNSAPDKSGLPSDRFSAERTGGSVSTLTIQRTQQEDSAVYLCASSSGTSGRRSDTQYFGPGTRLTVL.